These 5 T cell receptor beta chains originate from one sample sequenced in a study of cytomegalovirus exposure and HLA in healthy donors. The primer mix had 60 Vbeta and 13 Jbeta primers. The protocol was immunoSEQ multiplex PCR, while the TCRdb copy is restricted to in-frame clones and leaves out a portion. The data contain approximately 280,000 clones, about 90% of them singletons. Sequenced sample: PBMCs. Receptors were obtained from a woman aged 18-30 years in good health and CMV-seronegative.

CDR3 sequence: CAISINSGPYEQYF. In nucleotides, the CDR3 is TGTGCCATCAGTATAAACAGTGGGCCCTACGAGCAGTACTTC. The chain joins TRBV10-3 to TRBJ2-5; D gene unclear. The end of the DNA aligns better with TRBJ2-7, so the J call may be wrong. The CDR3 has 14 amino acids. CDR1 and CDR2 from the germline V gene are ENHRY and SYGVKD.

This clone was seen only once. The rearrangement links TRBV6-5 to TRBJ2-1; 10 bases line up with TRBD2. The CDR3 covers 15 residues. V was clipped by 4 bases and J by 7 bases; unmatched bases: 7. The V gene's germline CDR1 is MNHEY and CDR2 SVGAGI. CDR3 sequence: CASSSSGGAGNEQFF. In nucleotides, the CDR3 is TGTGCCAGCAGTTCAAGCGGGGGGGCCGGAAATGAGCAGTTCTTC.

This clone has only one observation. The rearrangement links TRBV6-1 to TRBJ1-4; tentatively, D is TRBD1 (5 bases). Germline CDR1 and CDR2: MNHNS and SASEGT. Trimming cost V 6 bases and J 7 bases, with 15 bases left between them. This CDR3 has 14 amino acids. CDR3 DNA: TGTGCCAGCAGGGAACGGGGGGGAAGTGAAAAACTGTTTTTT. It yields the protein CASRERGGSEKLFF.

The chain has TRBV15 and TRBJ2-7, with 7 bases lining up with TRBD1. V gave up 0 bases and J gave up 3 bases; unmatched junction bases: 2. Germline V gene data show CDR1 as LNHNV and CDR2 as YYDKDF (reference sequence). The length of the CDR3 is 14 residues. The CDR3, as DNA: TGTGCCACCAGCAGAGATGCAGGGGGCTACGAGCAGTACTTC. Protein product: CATSRDAGGYEQYF. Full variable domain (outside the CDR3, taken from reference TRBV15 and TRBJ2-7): DAMVIQNPRYQVTQFGKPVTLSCSQTLNHNVMYWYQQKSSQAPKLLFHYYDKDFNNEADTPDNFQSRRPNTSFCFLDIRSPGLGDTAMYLCATSRDAGGYEQYFGPGTRLTVT.

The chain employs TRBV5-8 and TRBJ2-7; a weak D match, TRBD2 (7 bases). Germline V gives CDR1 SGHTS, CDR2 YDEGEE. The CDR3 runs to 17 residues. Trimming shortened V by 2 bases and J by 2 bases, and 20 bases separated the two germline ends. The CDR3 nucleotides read TGTGCCAGCAGCTTTACGGGCTACGGGGGGCCCACCTACGAGCAGTACTTC. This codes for CASSFTGYGGPTYEQYF.